This record concerns one T cell receptor beta chain sequence. Antigen specificity is unknown. Clones were read by immunoSEQ multiplex PCR, and TCRdb kept only the in-frame ones, dropping some. The data hold 99,000 or so clones, with about 88% observed a single time. This sample is drawn from a study of T cell responses to AZD1222 COVID-19 vaccine. General study points: The study found vaccine-associated CD4 TCRs spanning spike, dominant at 160-218 and 743-854. Breadth and depth of Spike-specific TCRs rose after two AZD1222 doses. It should be noted that donors were predominantly white British and more often female, and clonal diversity was possibly underestimated.

The CDR3 consists of 14 residues. CDR1 and CDR2 (germline): ENHRY, SYGVKD. V lost 3 bases to trimming and J lost 3 bases, with 9 bases between them. This chain joins TRBV10-3 and TRBJ1-5, with D perhaps matching TRBD1 (5 bases). Sequencing used peripheral blood, obtained on day 0 of AZD1222 vaccination. This clonotype was sampled from an adult in good health. CDR3 nucleotide sequence: TGTGCCATCAGTGACGGGGACTCCAATCAGCCCCAGCATTTT. Translation: CAISDGDSNQPQHF.